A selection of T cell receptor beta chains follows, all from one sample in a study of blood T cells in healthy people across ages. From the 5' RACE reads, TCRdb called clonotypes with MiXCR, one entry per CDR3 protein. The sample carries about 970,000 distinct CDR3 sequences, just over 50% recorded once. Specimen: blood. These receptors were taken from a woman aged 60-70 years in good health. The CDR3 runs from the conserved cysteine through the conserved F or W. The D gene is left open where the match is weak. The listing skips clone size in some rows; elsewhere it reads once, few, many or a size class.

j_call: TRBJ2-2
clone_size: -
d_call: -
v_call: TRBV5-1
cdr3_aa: CASSLEGQMNTGELFF
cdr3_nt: TGCGCCAGCAGCTTGGAGGGGCAGATGAACACCGGGGAGCTGTTTTTT

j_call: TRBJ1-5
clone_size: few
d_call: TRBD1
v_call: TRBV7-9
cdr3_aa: CASSLGGTDSNQPQHF
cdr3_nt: TGTGCCAGCAGCTTAGGAGGGACAGATAGCAATCAGCCCCAGCATTTT

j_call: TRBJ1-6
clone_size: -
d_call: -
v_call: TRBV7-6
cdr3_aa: CAVSWTANSPLHF
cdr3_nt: TGTGCCGTCTCGTGGACAGCAAATTCACCCCTCCACTTT

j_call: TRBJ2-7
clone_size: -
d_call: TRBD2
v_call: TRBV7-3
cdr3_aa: CASSPTSGDHNEQYF
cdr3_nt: TGTGCCAGCAGCCCGACTAGCGGGGATCACAATGAGCAGTACTTC

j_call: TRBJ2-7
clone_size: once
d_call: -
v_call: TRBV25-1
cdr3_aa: CASGRAGEQYF
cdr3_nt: TGTGCCAGCGGACGGGCTGGCGAGCAGTACTTC

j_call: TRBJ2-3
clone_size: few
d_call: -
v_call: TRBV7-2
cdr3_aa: CASSPQSGATQYF
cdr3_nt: TGTGCCAGCAGCCCCCAATCCGGGGCTACGCAGTATTTT

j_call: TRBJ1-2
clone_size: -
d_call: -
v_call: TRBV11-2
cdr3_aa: CASSLVAQGNYGYTF
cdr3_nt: TGTGCCAGCAGCTTAGTAGCCCAGGGGAACTATGGCTACACCTTC

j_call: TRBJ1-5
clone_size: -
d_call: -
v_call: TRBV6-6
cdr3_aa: CASSQQSNQPQHF
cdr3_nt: TGTGCCAGCTCCCAACAGAGCAATCAGCCCCAGCATTTT

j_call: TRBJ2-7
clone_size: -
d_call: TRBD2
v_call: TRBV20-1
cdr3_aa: CSAVKRDNYEQYF
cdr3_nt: TGCAGTGCCGTTAAGCGGGATAACTACGAGCAGTACTTC

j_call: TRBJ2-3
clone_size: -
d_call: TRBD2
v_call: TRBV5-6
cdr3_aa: CASSPLGSGMKDTQYF
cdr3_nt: TGTGCCAGCAGTCCCTTGGGTAGCGGGATGAAAGATACGCAGTATTTT

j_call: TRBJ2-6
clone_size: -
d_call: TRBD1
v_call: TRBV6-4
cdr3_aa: CASSDSTGGSGANVLTF
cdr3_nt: TGTGCCAGCAGTGACTCGACAGGGGGGTCTGGGGCCAACGTCCTGACTTTC

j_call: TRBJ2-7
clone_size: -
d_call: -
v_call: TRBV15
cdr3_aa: CATSRDASSYEQYF
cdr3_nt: TGTGCCACCAGCAGAGATGCAAGCTCCTACGAGCAGTACTTC

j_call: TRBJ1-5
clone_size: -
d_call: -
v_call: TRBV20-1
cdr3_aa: CSAVWFGVRNQPQHF
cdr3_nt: TGCAGTGCTGTATGGTTCGGGGTGAGGAATCAGCCCCAGCATTTT

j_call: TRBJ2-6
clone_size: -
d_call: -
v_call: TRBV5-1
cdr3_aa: CASSSWTPSSGANVLTF
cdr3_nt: TGCGCCAGCAGCTCCTGGACACCTAGCTCTGGGGCCAACGTCCTGACTTTC

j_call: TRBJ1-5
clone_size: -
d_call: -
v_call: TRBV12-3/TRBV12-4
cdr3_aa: CASSPDGFNQPQHF
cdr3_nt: TGTGCCAGCAGCCCGGACGGATTCAATCAGCCCCAGCATTTT

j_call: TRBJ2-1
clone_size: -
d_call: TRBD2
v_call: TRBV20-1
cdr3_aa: CSARPLAGADEQFF
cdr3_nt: TGCAGTGCCAGACCCCTAGCGGGAGCGGATGAGCAGTTCTTC

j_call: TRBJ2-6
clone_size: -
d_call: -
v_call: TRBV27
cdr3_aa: CASSPQWSGANVLTF
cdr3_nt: TGTGCCAGCAGTCCCCAATGGTCTGGGGCCAACGTCCTGACTTTC

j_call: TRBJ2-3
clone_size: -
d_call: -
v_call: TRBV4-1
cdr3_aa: CASSQGAGPTTDTQYF
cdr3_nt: TGCGCCAGCAGCCAAGGGGCGGGCCCCACCACAGATACGCAGTATTTT

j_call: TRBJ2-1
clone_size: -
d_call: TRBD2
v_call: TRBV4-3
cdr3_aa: CASSQGTSGNGQFF
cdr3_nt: TGCGCCAGCAGCCAAGGGACTAGCGGGAATGGGCAGTTCTTC

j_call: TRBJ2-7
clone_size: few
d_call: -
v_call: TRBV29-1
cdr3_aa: CSAVSGYEQYF
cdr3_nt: TGCAGCGCCGTCAGCGGATACGAGCAGTACTTC

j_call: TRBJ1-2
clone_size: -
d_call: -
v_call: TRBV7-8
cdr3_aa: CASSFESSGDYGYTF
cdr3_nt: TGTGCCAGCAGCTTTGAGTCCAGTGGCGACTATGGCTACACCTTC

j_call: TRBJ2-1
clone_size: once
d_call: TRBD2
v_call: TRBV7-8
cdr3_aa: CASSSIAGGTEQFF
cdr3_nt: TGTGCCAGCAGCTCCATAGCGGGAGGGACCGAGCAGTTCTTC

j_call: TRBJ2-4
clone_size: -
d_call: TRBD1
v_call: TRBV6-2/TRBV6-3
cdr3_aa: CATTDRVGTLAKNIQYF
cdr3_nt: TGTGCCACTACGGACAGGGTAGGAACTTTAGCCAAAAACATTCAGTACTTC

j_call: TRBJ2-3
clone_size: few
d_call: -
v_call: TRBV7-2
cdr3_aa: CASSFGGLGADTQYF
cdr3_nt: TGTGCCAGCAGCTTTGGGGGATTGGGGGCAGATACGCAGTATTTT

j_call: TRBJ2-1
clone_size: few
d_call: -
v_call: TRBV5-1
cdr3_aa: CASSLGLVNNEQFF
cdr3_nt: TGCGCCAGCAGCTTGGGACTAGTCAATAATGAGCAGTTCTTC

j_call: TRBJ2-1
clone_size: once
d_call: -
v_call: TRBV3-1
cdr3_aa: CASSQAGVNNEQFF
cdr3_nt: TGTGCCAGCAGCCAAGCGGGAGTAAACAATGAGCAGTTCTTC

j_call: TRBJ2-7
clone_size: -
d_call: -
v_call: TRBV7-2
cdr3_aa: CASSLVTGSPYEQYF
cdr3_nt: TGTGCCAGCAGCTTAGTTACAGGGAGCCCCTACGAGCAGTACTTC

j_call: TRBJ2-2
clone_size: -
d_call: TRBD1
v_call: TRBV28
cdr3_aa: CASSTMTGVVGELFF
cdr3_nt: TGTGCCAGCAGTACCATGACAGGGGTTGTCGGGGAGCTGTTTTTT

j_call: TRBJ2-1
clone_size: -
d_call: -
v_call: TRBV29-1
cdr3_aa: CSVPRTNWNEQFF
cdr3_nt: TGCAGCGTTCCACGAACGAACTGGAATGAGCAGTTCTTC

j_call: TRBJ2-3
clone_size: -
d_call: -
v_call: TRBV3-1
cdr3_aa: CASSQLTGPTDTQYF
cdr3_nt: TGTGCCAGCAGCCAGCTGACAGGTCCAACAGATACGCAGTATTTT

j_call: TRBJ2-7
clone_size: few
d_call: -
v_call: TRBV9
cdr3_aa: CASSVSTGYEQYF
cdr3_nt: TGTGCCAGCAGCGTATCGACCGGCTACGAGCAGTACTTC